This TCR beta chain was observed in a study of cytomegalovirus exposure and HLA in healthy donors. The wider study: Among the roughly 430 genotyped donors, 65% to 85% were placed in the Caucasian-associated ancestry cluster.

Comments on this clone: The target antigen is unknown.

The study's findings and limits: A later analysis, which compared TCR beta chains of equal frequency, found the HLA-associated ones more clonally expanded.

This PCR relied on a set of 60 Vbeta primers and 13 Jbeta primers. Profiling relied on immunoSEQ multiplex PCR, and the TCRdb table lists in-frame clones only, not all of them. This sample has under 150,000 clones, with 65% to 85% found just once. The CDR3 runs to 15 residues. V shed 3 bases and J shed 3 bases, with 12 bases lying between them. Germline CDR1 reads SGHRS; CDR2 reads YFSETQ. This clonotype was obtained from a man between 45 and 60 years old in good health and CMV-seronegative. Sample: PBMCs. The rearrangement uses TRBV5-1 and TRBJ2-2; D is unclear. The CDR3 sequence is CASSWPLDDTGELFF. Written as DNA, the CDR3 is TGCGCCAGCAGCTGGCCTCTAGATGACACCGGGGAGCTGTTTTTT.